This entry describes one TCR beta chain. What it recognizes is unknown. This sample is drawn from a study of CD4+ T cells in melanoma. Overall study results and limits: A reported correlation linked neoantigen-specific CD4+ T cells to CD8+, macrophage and B cell function. Diverse differentiation states were reported for melanoma neoantigen-specific CD4+ T cells.

Sequenced by immunoSEQ multiplex PCR; TCRdb stores in-frame clones only, minus some. The sample shows about 6,600 clones, 69% of them seen only once. The length of the CDR3 is 13 residues. The germline V and J ends were trimmed by 8 bases and 3 bases, with 8 bases remaining between them. The V gene's germline CDR1 is MNHEY and CDR2 SVGAGI. Input material: cells from a culture (not recorded whether cultured in vitro). The receptor was isolated from a human donor with melanoma. This chain joins TRBV6-5 and TRBJ2-6, with no clear D. The CDR3 nucleotides read TGTGCCAGCGGCCCCGTTGGGGCCAACGTCCTGACTTTC. It yields the protein CASGPVGANVLTF.